The present TCR beta chain was sequenced within a study of T cell responses to AZD1222 COVID-19 vaccine (dated by TCRdb to the early 2020s). General notes on the study: TCR sequencing covered roughly 230 trial participants: 200 to 210 given two doses of AZD1222 and some 25 given two doses of MenACWY control vaccine. Trial participants were enrolled into age subgroups of 18-55, 56-69 and 70-plus years, which contained about 150, 28 and 57 TCR-sequenced participants, respectively.

The full study reports these points: In the small 56-69-year group, the increase in depth fell short of significance, most likely because of low power. After two AZD1222 doses, spike-specific TCR breadth and depth were significantly higher than at day 0 and than in MenACWY recipients. Conclusions about previously exposed vaccinees were limited because only six or seven AZD1222 recipients were SARS-CoV-2 seropositive at baseline. Participants were mostly white British and included more females than males, and it was suggested by the authors that clonal diversity may have been underestimated. Because no day 14 peak-response samples were available, repertoires were characterized only after the peak T cell response. Reportedly, close to half of the unique spike-specific TCRs recognized epitopes lying outside the regions that are mutated in the B.1.351 and B.1.1.7 variants. The whole spike protein was spanned by vaccine-associated CD4 TCRs, and dominant responses were seen in regions 160-218 and 743-854.

The CDR3 regions of human TCRbeta chains were analyzed by immunosequencing. The original methods were these. Repertoire TCRs were checked for matches against a reference library of SARS-CoV-2-specific TCRs that had been generated using the MIRA antigen-specificity platform. Breadth meant the fraction of unique TCRs that were SARS-CoV-2-associated, whereas depth meant the fraction of total T cells that were SARS-CoV-2-associated. Using the MIRA data, each spike-specific TCR was mapped to the spike region that the TCR reacts to and placed in a CD4 or CD8 class. Log10-transformed breadth and depth values were compared by one-way ANOVA with Sidak's multiple comparisons tests. Entries here come from immuneACCESS through TCRdb and include only in-frame sequences with V and J called. Some clones fail to appear in such tables; in the studies checked, an unresolved V gene covers under half of the shortfall, and the cause of the remainder is unknown. V and J calls and clone size are copied from that table; D and trimming were computed from the DNA. The sample table lists about 120,000 clones, roughly 84% of them with a count of one. About a quarter of the sample belongs to the ten largest clones.

From the cysteine up to the phenylalanine, the CDR3 has a length of 14 residues. Only CDR3 DNA remains: 42 bases, in frame from the first base. Taken from the germline V gene (reference sequence), the CDR1 and CDR2 loops are MNHEY and SMNVEV. V was cut back by 5 bases and J by 8 bases, leaving a gap of 19 bases between them. As for this clone: The antigen it recognizes is unknown. Within one base of it there is no much larger clone, and no base qualities were kept.

The meaning of the sample's time point label: about 28 days (+/-7) after the second vaccine dose. AZD1222 recipients with second doses at about 4 weeks or about 12 weeks were pooled, because spike-specific TCR depth and breadth did not differ between schedules. The vaccinee samples were drawn from two UK trials, COV001 and COV002, one of which was a single-blind randomized controlled phase 2/3 trial testing AZD1222 (ChAdOx1 nCoV-19) in healthy adults. Trial participant PBMC samples were collected at day 0 and day 28 after the second dose for TCRbeta chain sequencing. The rearrangement combines TRBV27 with TRBJ2-7, and possibly TRBD2, on 7 matching bases. Sequenced here: peripheral blood, sampled 28 days after the second AZD1222 dose. The receptor was isolated from an adult who received the AZD1222 COVID-19 vaccine. The base sequence is TGTGCCAGCAGTGGAGGGGGGGTAAGGGCCAAGCAGTACTTC. Its protein is CASSGGGVRAKQYF.